This T cell receptor (beta chain) appears in the sequencing data of a study of cytomegalovirus exposure and HLA in healthy donors. This clone was detected once. The table came from immunoSEQ multiplex PCR; TCRdb's copy has only in-frame clones and leaves some out. The repertoire holds 95,000 to 120,000 clones, with roughly 88% as singletons. The V and J ends lost 10 bases and 0 bases, in that order; junction bases with no gene match: 8. The CDR3 extends over 17 amino acids. The germline CDR1 and CDR2 sequences are SNHLY and FYNNEI. The sample was PBMCs. The clonotype comes from a woman aged 18 to 35 in good health and CMV-seronegative. The chain couples TRBV2 to TRBJ2-3; 15 nucleotides agree with TRBD2. CDR3 protein: CATSGTSGGTSTDTQYF. CDR3 DNA: TGTGCCACCTCCGGGACTAGCGGGGGGACAAGCACAGATACGCAGTATTTT.